This T cell receptor beta chain came from a study of OX40 agonist ivuxolimab in advanced cancers. Study context: Participants could have had prior anti-PD-1, anti-PD-L1 or anti-CTLA-4 therapy, and more than 35% had some.

Method: immunoSEQ multiplex PCR; TCRdb's copy keeps in-frame clones and lacks some. The repertoire holds more than 45,000 clones, with 70% to 80% as singletons. Systemic immunosuppression or autoimmune disease history was grounds to exclude patients. Per germline, CDR1 MNHNS and CDR2 SASEGT. This CDR3 comprises 14 residues. Trimming took 5 bases from V and 10 from J, leaving 19 bases between them. The source material was CD4+ or CD8+ T cells sorted from blood, sampled in a trial of the OX40 agonist ivuxolimab. The chain couples TRBV6-1 to TRBJ2-3; D uncertain. The receptor was derived from an adult with an advanced solid tumor such as melanoma, head and neck, liver or kidney cancer. DNA for the CDR3: TGTGCCAGCAGTACCTCCGGGTCCCCGCAGTCGCAGTATTTT. It is translated as CASSTSGSPQSQYF.